This T cell receptor beta chain originates from a study of blood T cell repertoires in COVID-19. At the level of the study: The United States, Italy and Spain provided the acute and convalescent COVID-19 samples. PBMCs, B-cell-depleted T cells, or T cells were the source of the cDNA or gDNA that made up the material.

Original analysis: Estimation of nucleated cell counts relied on the amplification of reference gene primers. Sequencing was performed with immunoSEQ multiplex PCR; in TCRdb, only in-frame clones are kept and a portion is missing. V and J calls and clone size follow that table, whereas D and trimming were derived from the DNA. The sample carries around 160,000 clones, 70% to 90% recorded once. After removal of 5 bases from V and 2 bases from J, the junction contained 18 bases not matched to a gene. Looked up from germline, CDR1 is LGHNA and CDR2 is YNFKEQ. This CDR3 contains 20 residues. The specimen was peripheral blood. The origin of this receptor is a woman in her sixties with COVID-19, enrolled during active disease. The chain is built from TRBV4-2 and TRBJ2-1; 10 positions agree with TRBD2. The CDR3 loop is CASSFTERGWTSGTYNEQFF. For the CDR3, the DNA is TGTGCCAGCAGCTTTACCGAACGTGGCTGGACTAGCGGAACCTACAATGAGCAGTTCTTC.